This TCR beta chain came from a study of PD-1 blockade in classical Hodgkin lymphoma. Each of the patients experienced relapse following autologous stem cell transplantation, and their brentuximab vedotin exposure differed. The method was immunoSEQ multiplex PCR; TCRdb's version includes in-frame clones alone and lacks a portion of them. The table records some 96,000 clones, roughly 76% of them present only once. Germline CDR1 SNHLY, CDR2 FYNNEI. The CDR3 runs to 12 residues. Trimming pared 1 base from V and 10 bases from J, leaving 8 bases between. The specimen comprised peripheral blood mononuclear cells (PBMCs), sampled before the second cycle of nivolumab. The TCR comes from a human donor with classical Hodgkin lymphoma. The chain recombines TRBV2 with TRBJ2-1; D gene ambiguous. CDR3 DNA: TGTGCCAGCAGTGAAGTGGTCGGCGAGCAGTTCTTC. Its protein product is CASSEVVGEQFF.